The clone carrying this T cell receptor beta chain was seen at least ten times. The antigen remains undetermined. Authors of the study amplified TCR beta CDR3 regions from RNA transcripts. HTBI primers were employed in a first-round RT-PCR of the TCR CDR3. Each CDR3 protein is one row after TCRdb ran MiXCR on the multiplex PCR reads. In the table there are about half a million distinct CDR3 sequences, about 24% of which are singletons. This entry belongs to a study of T cells in Graves' hyperthyroidism and ophthalmopathy. Overall study findings and caveats: Most thyroid clonotypes that were expanded above 0.001 also turned up in blood.

In making diagnoses, clinical symptoms, serum thyroxine and TRAb, thyroid ultrasound and orbital computed tomography were all used. The sequenced sample consisted of blood. The source is a woman in her twenties or thirties with Graves' ophthalmopathy.

The CDR3 DNA reads TGTGCCAGTAGTGAAACCACAGGGGGCGAGCAGTACTTC. Translation gives CASSETTGGEQYF. The rearrangement joins TRBV19 to TRBJ2-7; 8 nucleotides align to TRBD1. The CDR3 has 13 amino acids. Germline CDR1 reads LNHDA; CDR2 reads SQIVND (reference sequence). V gave up 5 bases and J gave up 6 bases; unmatched junction bases: 6.